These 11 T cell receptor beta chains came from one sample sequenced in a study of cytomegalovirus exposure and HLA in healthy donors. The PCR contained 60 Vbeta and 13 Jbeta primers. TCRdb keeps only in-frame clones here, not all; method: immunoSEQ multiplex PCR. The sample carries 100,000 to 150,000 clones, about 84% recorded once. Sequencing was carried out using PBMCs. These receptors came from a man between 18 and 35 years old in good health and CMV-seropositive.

CDR3 coding DNA: TGCGCCAGCAGCCAAGATCTCGGGACAGGGGTTGAAAAACTGTTTTTT. It is translated as CASSQDLGTGVEKLFF. The genes are TRBV4-3 and TRBJ1-4, with 10 bases fitting TRBD1. The germline CDR1 and CDR2 sequences are LGHNA and YSLEER. V shed 0 bases, J shed 7 bases, and the junction held 5 bases outside the gene matches. This CDR3 comprises 16 residues.

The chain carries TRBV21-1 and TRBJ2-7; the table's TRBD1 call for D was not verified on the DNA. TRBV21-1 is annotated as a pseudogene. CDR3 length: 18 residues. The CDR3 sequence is CASSKYTRSQGISYEQYF. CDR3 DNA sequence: TGTGCCAGCAGCAAATACACCCGCAGTCAGGGGATATCCTACGAGCAGTACTTC.

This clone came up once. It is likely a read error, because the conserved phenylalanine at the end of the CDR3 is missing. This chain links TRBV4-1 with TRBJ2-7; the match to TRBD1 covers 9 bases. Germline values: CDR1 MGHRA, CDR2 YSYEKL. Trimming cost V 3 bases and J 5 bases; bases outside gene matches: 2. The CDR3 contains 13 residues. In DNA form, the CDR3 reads TGCGCCAGCAGCCACCGGACAGGGGACGAGCAGTACCTC. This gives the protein CASSHRTGDEQYL.

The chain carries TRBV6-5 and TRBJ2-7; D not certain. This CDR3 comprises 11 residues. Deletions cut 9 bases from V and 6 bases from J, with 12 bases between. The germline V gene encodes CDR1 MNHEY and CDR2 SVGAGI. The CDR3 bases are TGTGCCAGGACGCCCAGAGGCGAGCAGTACTTC. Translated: CARTPRGEQYF.

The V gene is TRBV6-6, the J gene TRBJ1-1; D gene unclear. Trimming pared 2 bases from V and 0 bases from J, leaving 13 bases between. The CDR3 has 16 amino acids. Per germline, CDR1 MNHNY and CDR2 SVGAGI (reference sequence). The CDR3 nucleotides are TGTGCCAGCAGTTACCCGGAACGGGGTCTGAACACTGAAGCTTTCTTT. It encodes CASSYPERGLNTEAFF.

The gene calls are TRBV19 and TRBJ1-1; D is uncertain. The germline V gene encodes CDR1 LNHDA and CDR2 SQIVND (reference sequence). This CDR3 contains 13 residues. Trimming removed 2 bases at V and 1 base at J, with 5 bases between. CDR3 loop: CASSISRNTEAFF. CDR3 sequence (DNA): TGTGCCAGTAGTATAAGCCGGAACACTGAAGCTTTCTTT.

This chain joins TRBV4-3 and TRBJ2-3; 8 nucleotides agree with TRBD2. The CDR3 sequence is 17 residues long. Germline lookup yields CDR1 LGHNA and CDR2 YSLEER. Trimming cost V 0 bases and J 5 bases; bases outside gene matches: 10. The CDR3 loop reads CASSQETGRASRDTQYF. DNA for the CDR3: TGCGCCAGCAGCCAAGAGACCGGGAGGGCCTCCCGAGATACGCAGTATTTT.

The CDR3 spells CASSARGHEQFF. The CDR3 DNA sequence: TGCGCCAGCAGCGCCCGTGGCCATGAGCAGTTCTTC. V usage is TRBV5-1 and J usage is TRBJ2-1; D is unclear. Trimming left V 4 bases short and J 8 bases short, with 10 bases between. This CDR3 is 12 amino acids long. The V gene's germline CDR1 is SGHRS and CDR2 YFSETQ.

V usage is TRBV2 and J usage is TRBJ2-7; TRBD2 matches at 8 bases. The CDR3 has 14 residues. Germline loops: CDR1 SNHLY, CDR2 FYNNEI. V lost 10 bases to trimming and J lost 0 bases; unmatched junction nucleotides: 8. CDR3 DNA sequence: TGTGCCATCACTGAGCGGGAGCTCTCCTACGAGCAGTACTTC. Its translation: CAITERELSYEQYF. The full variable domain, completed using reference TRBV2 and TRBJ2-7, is EPEVTQTPSHQVTQMGQEVILRCVPISNHLYFYWYRQILGQKVEFLVSFYNNEISEKSEIFDDQFSVERPDGSNFTLKIRSTKLEDSAMYFCAITERELSYEQYFGPGTRLTVT.

CDR3 DNA: TGTGCCAGTAGTATGGGAGGGCAGGCATATAGCAATCAGCCCCAGCATTTT. Amino acid sequence: CASSMGGQAYSNQPQHF. The V and J genes are TRBV19 and TRBJ1-5, with D hard to call. Germline loops: CDR1 LNHDA, CDR2 SQIVND (reference sequence). The CDR3 runs 17 residues. Trimming cost V 3 bases and J 0 bases, with 15 bases left between them.

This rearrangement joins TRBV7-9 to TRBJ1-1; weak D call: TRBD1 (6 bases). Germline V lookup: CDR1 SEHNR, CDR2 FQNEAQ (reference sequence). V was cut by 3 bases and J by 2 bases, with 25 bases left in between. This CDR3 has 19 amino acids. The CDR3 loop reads CASSFLGSGQLAINTEAFF. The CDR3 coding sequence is TGTGCCAGCAGCTTTTTAGGTTCGGGACAACTCGCCATTAACACTGAAGCTTTCTTT. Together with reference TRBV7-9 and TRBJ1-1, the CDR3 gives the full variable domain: DTGVSQNPRHKITKRGQNVTFRCDPISEHNRLYWYRQTLGQGPEFLTYFQNEAQLEKSRLLSDRFSAERPKGSFSTLEIQRTEQGDSAMYLCASSFLGSGQLAINTEAFFGQGTRLTVV.